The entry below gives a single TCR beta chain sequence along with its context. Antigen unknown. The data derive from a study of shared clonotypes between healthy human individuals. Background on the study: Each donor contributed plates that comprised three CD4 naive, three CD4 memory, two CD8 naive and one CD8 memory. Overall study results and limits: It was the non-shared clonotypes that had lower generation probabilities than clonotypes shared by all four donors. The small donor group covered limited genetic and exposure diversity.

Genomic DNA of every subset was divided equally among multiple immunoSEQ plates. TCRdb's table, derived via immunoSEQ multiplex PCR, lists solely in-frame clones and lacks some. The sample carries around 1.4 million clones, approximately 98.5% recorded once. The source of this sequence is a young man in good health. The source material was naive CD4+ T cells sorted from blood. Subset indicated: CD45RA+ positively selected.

CDR3 residues: CASSNRDRDYINEQFF. Here the CDR3 DNA reads TGTGCCAGCAGCAACCGGGACAGGGACTATATCAATGAGCAGTTCTTC. This chain connects TRBV7-2 to TRBJ2-1; 9 bases agree with TRBD1. V lost 5 bases to trimming and J lost 6 bases; unmatched junction nucleotides: 11. From germline, CDR1 is SGHTA and CDR2 FQGNSA. The CDR3 is 16 residues long.